This T cell receptor (beta chain) is from a study of control samples from healthy donors and cancer patients. The CDR3 is 12 residues long. V gave up 4 bases and J gave up 2 bases, with 8 bases separating them. Germline-derived CDR1 and CDR2 are GTSNPN and SVGIG (reference sequence). TCRdb's table, derived via immunoSEQ multiplex PCR, lists solely in-frame clones and lacks some. The sample has some 98,000 clones, 84% seen once. This TCR came from a man aged 65 to 79 with lung cancer. The rearrangement joins TRBV30 to TRBJ1-2, with D maybe TRBD1 (5 bases). Material for sequencing was PBMCs. In DNA, the CDR3 is TGTGCCTGGAAAGGGGAAAACTATGGCTACACCTTC. Residues: CAWKGENYGYTF.